This TCR beta chain comes out of a study of T-cell reconstitution after alpha-beta-depleted transplantation in children. This clonotype was seen ten or more times. Antigen specificity is unknown. For TCRbeta, the library was prepared with unique molecular identifiers. TCRdb itself ran the PCR reads through MiXCR, one entry per CDR3 protein. The table records around 300,000 distinct CDR3 sequences, 9.5% to 13% of them present only once. Study conclusions and caveats: Alpha-beta T cells about two months after transplant reportedly derived from several hundred expanded graft clones. T-cell counts and diversity at one year following transplant were attributed mainly to newly produced T cells. At day 60, the high TCRbeta diversity found in some patients originated from recipient T cells and thymic progenitors that had survived.

The CDR3 covers 16 residues. V shed 5 bases, J shed 8 bases, and the junction held 13 bases outside the gene matches. CDR1 is MDHEN and CDR2 is SYDVKM in the germline V gene. The chain uses TRBV28 and TRBJ2-1; 9 nucleotides agree with TRBD1. This clonotype was sampled from a male patient aged 2-9 years who had a stem cell transplant for chronic granulomatous disease, so the T cells may come from the graft donor. The sequenced sample was peripheral blood, obtained 180 days after TCRalphabeta/CD19-depleted stem cell transplant. CDR3: CASSPSGNRGLDEQFF. CDR3 coding DNA: TGTGCCAGCAGTCCGTCTGGGAACAGGGGGCTCGATGAGCAGTTCTTC.